This T cell receptor (beta chain) was sequenced in a study of blood T cell repertoires in COVID-19. The wider study: Acute-phase and convalescent COVID-19 samples originated in the United States, Italy and Spain. PBMCs, B-cell-depleted T cells, or T cells provided the cDNA or gDNA that made up the material.

In the original processing: How many nucleated cells were present was estimated from reference gene primer amplification. Libraries were prepared by immunoSEQ multiplex PCR; TCRdb keeps only in-frame clonotypes and omits some of them. The DNA was the basis for D and trimming; V, J and clone size are from that table. The data hold roughly 80,000 clones, with 88% observed a single time. This CDR3 contains 13 residues. Germline assignment: CDR1 SNHLY and CDR2 FYNNEI. The germline V and J ends were trimmed by 10 bases and 7 bases, with 17 bases remaining between them. This clone appeared a single time. The specimen sequenced was peripheral blood. The chain combines TRBV2 with TRBJ2-1; weak D call: TRBD2 (7 bases). This sequence was found in a human donor in a cohort sampled during active COVID-19. This CDR3 reads CATASGGPNEQFF. The CDR3 DNA follows: TGTGCCACCGCGTCCGGGGGGCCGAATGAGCAGTTCTTC.